The 13 T cell receptor beta chains presented below share a single source sample, sequenced in a study of vaccination effects on CD4 cells after COVID-19. Data came from immunoSEQ multiplex PCR; TCRdb stores just in-frame clones and leaves some out. The sample has about 73,000 clones; nearly 75% are singletons. For these receptors, no antigen is known. Cultured cells yielded isolated CD4+ T cells after 10 days. It was two doses of either the BNT162b2 or mRNA-1273 vaccine that participants received. Material: CD4+ T cells from PBMCs cultured without peptide, obtained after COVID-19 vaccination. The receptors come from a human donor who received a COVID-19 vaccine.

The CDR3, as DNA: TGTGCCTGGAGCCCGGGACAACCCAATCAGCCCCAGCATTTT. As protein: CAWSPGQPNQPQHF. V is TRBV30 and J is TRBJ1-5; TRBD1 is a possible D gene (6 bases). Germline V gene lookup returns CDR1 GTSNPN and CDR2 SVGIG (reference sequence). Trimming pared 3 bases from V and 3 bases from J, leaving 12 bases between. This CDR3 is built from 14 residues. Full variable domain (missing parts from reference TRBV30 and TRBJ1-5): SQTIHQWPATLVQPVGSPLSLECTVEGTSNPNLYWYRQAAGRGLQLLFYSVGIGQISSEVPQNLSASRPQDRQFILSSKKLLLSDSGFYLCAWSPGQPNQPQHFGDGTRLSIL.

The gene calls are TRBV30 and TRBJ2-7; the D gene is possibly TRBD2 (5 bases). CDR3 length equals 13 residues. The V end was cut by 3 bases, the J end by 2 bases, with 11 bases between. Germline lookup yields CDR1 GTSNPN and CDR2 SVGIG (reference sequence). This CDR3 reads CAWSPEGPYEQYV. CDR3 bases: TGTGCCTGGAGCCCCGAGGGCCCCTACGAGCAGTACGTC.

J is TRBJ1-5 and V is TRBV19, with D tentatively TRBD1 (5 bases). Per the germline V gene, CDR1 is LNHDA and CDR2 is SQIVND (reference sequence). V shed 7 bases and J shed 6 bases, with 13 bases lying between them. The CDR3 is 13 residues long. The CDR3 here is CASTGQPFQPQHF. DNA for the CDR3: TGTGCCAGTACAGGGCAACCCTTTCAGCCCCAGCATTTT. The variable domain in full, with the rest retrieved from reference TRBV19 and TRBJ1-5, is DGGITQSPKYLFRKEGQNVTLSCEQNLNHDAMYWYRQDPGQGLRLIYYSQIVNDFQKGDIAEGYSVSREKKESFPLTVTSAQKNPTAFYLCASTGQPFQPQHFGDGTRLSIL.

V usage is TRBV30 and J usage is TRBJ2-1; D might be TRBD1 (5 bases). This CDR3 is built from 15 residues. Trimming removed 3 bases from V and 4 bases from J, with 16 bases in between. From germline, CDR1 is GTSNPN and CDR2 SVGIG (reference sequence). CDR3 DNA: TGTGCCTGGAGCCGCCTAGGGGCGGATTACAATGAGCAGTTCTTC. It encodes CAWSRLGADYNEQFF.

The chain joins TRBV18 to TRBJ1-3, with D unresolved. CDR3 length: 15 residues. The V end was cut by 2 bases, the J end by 0 bases, with 8 bases between. Germline CDR1 reads KGHSH; CDR2 reads LQKENI. The CDR3 is CASSPSASSGNTIYF. CDR3 nucleotide sequence: TGTGCCAGCTCACCATCCGCGAGCTCTGGAAACACCATATATTTT.

This rearrangement joins TRBV3-1 (or the pseudogene TRBV3-2) to TRBJ2-3; 13 bases map to TRBD2. Germline assignment: CDR1 LGHDT and CDR2 YNNKEL (reference sequence). The CDR3 loop spans 17 amino acids. J was trimmed by 4 bases and V by 0 bases; bases with no gene match: 4. The CDR3 bases are TGTGCCAGCAGCCAAGATGGACTAGCGGGAGTGTCAGATACGCAGTATTTT. This encodes CASSQDGLAGVSDTQYF.

This clone was counted only a few times. V gene TRBV6-6 combines with J gene TRBJ1-4; D perhaps matches TRBD1 (5 bases). This CDR3 contains 15 residues. V dropped 0 bases and J dropped 5 bases, with 10 bases sitting between them. Germline V gene sequence: CDR1 MNHNY, CDR2 SVGAGI (reference sequence). The CDR3: CASSYSGTGNEKLFF. The DNA of the CDR3 is TGTGCCAGCAGTTACTCCGGGACGGGCAATGAAAAACTGTTTTTT.

The J gene is TRBJ2-5, the V gene TRBV24-1; the D gene is possibly TRBD1 (6 bases). Germline CDR1 reads KGHDR; CDR2 reads SFDVKD. The ends were cut back, 6 bases at V and 4 bases at J, with 20 bases in the middle. This CDR3 contains 16 residues. The CDR3 DNA reads as TGTGCCACCAGTTCCCGTTTGGGGGCTGTGGGAGAGACCCAGTACTTC. Protein: CATSSRLGAVGETQYF.

V and J are TRBV7-8 and TRBJ1-4; TRBD1 might be the D (5 bases). Germline-derived CDR1 and CDR2 are SGHVS and FQNEAQ. The V end was cut by 5 bases, the J end by 8 bases, with 18 bases between. The CDR3 runs 15 residues. CDR3: CASSPNRDRDEKLFF. In DNA form, the CDR3 reads TGTGCCAGCAGCCCCAACCGGGACCGAGACGAAAAACTGTTTTTT.

V and J are TRBV7-8 and TRBJ2-2; 16 nucleotides align to TRBD2. V was pared by 5 bases and J by 6 bases, with 12 bases of the junction left unmatched. The CDR3 contains 19 residues. Looked up from germline, CDR1 is SGHVS and CDR2 is FQNEAQ. CDR3 coding DNA: TGTGCCAGCAGCCTACCCCAGGGACTAGCGGGGGGGCCCGCCGGGGAGCTGTTTTTT. Its translation: CASSLPQGLAGGPAGELFF.

The chain couples TRBV19 to TRBJ1-1; D ambiguous. CDR3 length: 13 amino acids. V shed 3 bases and J shed 1 base, with 6 bases lying between them. Germline V gene lookup returns CDR1 LNHDA and CDR2 SQIVND (reference sequence). CDR3 sequence reads: CASSISANTEAFF. DNA of the CDR3: TGTGCCAGTAGTATTTCCGCGAACACTGAAGCTTTCTTT. Supplemented by reference TRBV19 and TRBJ1-1, the full variable domain reads DGGITQSPKYLFRKEGQNVTLSCEQNLNHDAMYWYRQDPGQGLRLIYYSQIVNDFQKGDIAEGYSVSREKKESFPLTVTSAQKNPTAFYLCASSISANTEAFFGQGTRLTVV.

This chain uses TRBV19 with TRBJ1-2; the D gene is possibly TRBD1 (5 bases). V lost 5 bases and J 2 bases, leaving 15 bases between the germline ends. CDR3 length equals 15 residues. From germline, CDR1 is LNHDA and CDR2 SQIVND (reference sequence). The CDR3, as DNA: TGTGCCAGTAGTCAAAGTTGGGGGATAAACTATGGCTACACCTTC. This codes for CASSQSWGINYGYTF.

The V call is TRBV6-6, the J call TRBJ2-4, with 12 nucleotides matching TRBD2. Trimming took 5 bases from V and 3 from J; bases not matched to a gene: 11. The CDR3 consists of 18 residues. CDR1 and CDR2 from the germline V gene are MNHNY and SVGAGI (reference sequence). CDR3 region: CASSRILAGGLGKNIQYF. Written as DNA, the CDR3 is TGTGCCAGCAGTCGTATTCTAGCGGGGGGGCTCGGCAAAAACATTCAGTACTTC.